This is a list of T cell receptor beta chains from one sample in a study of T cell changes during pregnancy in multiple sclerosis. Assay: immunoSEQ multiplex PCR; the TCRdb copy retains only in-frame clones and omits some. The sample has about 75,000 clones, roughly 90% seen once. This material consisted of peripheral blood, taken in the first trimester of pregnancy. The receptors were gathered from a female donor in good health, enrolled as a control in a pregnancy study. Both conserved end residues are part of each CDR3. The D gene is left open where the match is weak. Expanded clones are given a class, and other clones once, few, many or no size at all.

>once|TRBJ1-1|NA|TRBV6-5
TGTGCCAGCGGGGGGGGTTCGCGAACTGAAGCTTTCTTT
CASGGGSRTEAFF
>NA|TRBJ2-2|NA|TRBV5-1
TGCGCCAGCAGCAGATCAGGGGCCCCAGTAGACACCGGGGAGCTGTTTTTT
CASSRSGAPVDTGELFF
>NA|TRBJ1-1|TRBD1|TRBV7-2
TGTGCCAGCAGCCTACAGGGGTTGGACACTGAAGCTTTCTTT
CASSLQGLDTEAFF
>NA|TRBJ1-5|NA|TRBV18
TGTGCCAGCTCAGGGGCGTCGGGAGGACAGCCCCAGCATTTT
CASSGASGGQPQHF
>few|TRBJ1-6|TRBD1|TRBV7-2
TGTGCCAGCAGCTTACAGGGGGAAAATTCACCCCTCCACTTT
CASSLQGENSPLHF
>NA|TRBJ1-2|TRBD1|TRBV14
TGTGCCAGCAGCCTACCTGGGCACGGGACAGGCGACTACACCTTC
CASSLPGHGTGDYTF
>once|TRBJ1-3|TRBD1|TRBV7-6
TGTGCCAGCAGCATACCGGGACAGGGAAACACCATATATTTT
CASSIPGQGNTIYF
>NA|TRBJ1-3|NA|TRBV19
TGTGCCGCCAGAAGGCAGGGAACTGGAAACACCATATATTTT
CAARRQGTGNTIYF
>NA|TRBJ2-1|NA|TRBV6-1
TGTGCCAGCAGTGGCCGTATACGCGGCCAGCTCCACAATGAGCAGTTCTTC
CASSGRIRGQLHNEQFF
>NA|TRBJ1-1|TRBD1|TRBV28
TGTGCCAGCAGTGAACGACAGGGGTATAACACTGAAGCTTTCTTT
CASSERQGYNTEAFF
>NA|TRBJ1-2|NA|TRBV19
TGTGCCAGTAGTTGGGGCGGACGTGGCTACACCTTC
CASSWGGRGYTF
>NA|TRBJ2-7|NA|TRBV6-1
TGTGCCAGCAGTGAAGTTTTTGGGGGCCGCTACGAGCAGTACTTC
CASSEVFGGRYEQYF
>few|TRBJ1-5|NA|TRBV19
TGTGCCAGTAGTATCTTCGGGACAAATGATCAGCCCCAGCATTTT
CASSIFGTNDQPQHF
>once|TRBJ2-1|NA|TRBV2
TGTGCCAGCAGCTATAGGACTATTTCCAATGAGCAGTTCTTC
CASSYRTISNEQFF
>NA|TRBJ1-5|TRBD1|TRBV6-1
TGTGCCAGCAGTGAAGGGCCAGGGGGCTATCAGCCCCAGCATTTT
CASSEGPGGYQPQHF
>NA|TRBJ2-7|TRBD2|TRBV19
TGTGCCAGTAGTATACGAGCGGGAGTTCACTACGAGCAGTACTTC
CASSIRAGVHYEQYF
>NA|TRBJ1-2|NA|TRBV19
TGTGCCAGTAGTATGGGCAATATCTATGGCTACACCTTC
CASSMGNIYGYTF
>NA|TRBJ1-3|NA|TRBV29-1
TGCAGCGCTATGCCCTTCTCTGGAAACACCATATATTTT
CSAMPFSGNTIYF
>NA|TRBJ1-1|NA|TRBV27
TGTGCCAGCAGTCGGGTCACGAACACTGAAGCTTTCTTT
CASSRVTNTEAFF
>NA|TRBJ1-6|NA|TRBV6-8
TGTGCCAGCAGCCCTCTGATGAGCTCCTATAATTCACCCCTCCACTTT
CASSPLMSSYNSPLHF
>few|TRBJ1-5|NA|TRBV30
TGTGCCTGGAGTGTAGTAGGGGGTGGCAATCAGCCCCAGCATTTT
CAWSVVGGGNQPQHF
>NA|TRBJ1-1|NA|TRBV2
TGTGCCAGCACTGGACTTCGTAGCACTGAAGCTTTCTTT
CASTGLRSTEAFF
>NA|TRBJ2-3|TRBD1|TRBV27
TGTGCCAGCCGAGAGGGACAGGCTAGCACAGATACGCAGTATTTT
CASREGQASTDTQYF
>NA|TRBJ2-7|TRBD1|TRBV5-1
TGCGCCAGCAGCCGAATTCCCGGGACAGGAGACCTACTATCCACCTCCTACGAGCAGTACTTC
CASSRIPGTGDLLSTSYEQYF
>NA|TRBJ2-7|NA|TRBV28
TGTGCCAGCAGTTTACCCGTACTGCCCTACGAGCAGTACTTC
CASSLPVLPYEQYF
>NA|TRBJ2-7|NA|TRBV7-2
TGTGCCAGCAGCTTAGGCTGGGACACCAAGTACGAGCAGTACTTC
CASSLGWDTKYEQYF
>NA|TRBJ2-3|TRBD2|TRBV5-1
TGCGCCAGCGGACTAGCGGGGGGGAGCACAGATACGCAGTATTTT
CASGLAGGSTDTQYF
>once|TRBJ2-7|NA|TRBV28
TGTGCCAGCAGTCTCCCGAGGGATTTAACCTACGAGCAGTACTTC
CASSLPRDLTYEQYF
>NA|TRBJ2-1|NA|TRBV6-6
TGTGCCAGCAGTCCTCGGAGGGGTCCCACTGAGCAGTTCTTC
CASSPRRGPTEQFF
>NA|TRBJ2-1|NA|TRBV9
TGTGCCAGCAGCGTAGCCAACAATGAGCAGTTCTTC
CASSVANNEQFF
>NA|TRBJ1-1|NA|TRBV27
TGTGCCAGCACCCCCCTCGCCCAGTCGGGTACTGAAGCTTTCTTT
CASTPLAQSGTEAFF
>NA|TRBJ1-5|TRBD1|TRBV15
TGTGCCACCAGCAGAGATCCTATCCCCAGCCGACAGGGTCGTAATCAGCCCCAGCATTTT
CATSRDPIPSRQGRNQPQHF
>NA|TRBJ2-6|NA|TRBV5-4
TGTGCCAGCAGCCGTACAGGGTCTGGGGCCAACGTCCTGACTTTC
CASSRTGSGANVLTF
>NA|TRBJ2-2|NA|TRBV16
TGTGCCAGCAGCCAATCCGGGGCCGGGGAGCTGTTTTTT
CASSQSGAGELFF
>NA|TRBJ2-7|TRBD2|TRBV6-5
TGTGCCAGCAGTTACCCGGGGGGATCCTACGAGCAGTACTTC
CASSYPGGSYEQYF
>medium-sized|TRBJ2-1|NA|TRBV10-2
TGCGCCAGCAGTCAGGGTAATGAGCAGTTCTTC
CASSQGNEQFF
>NA|TRBJ2-7|NA|TRBV14
TGTGCCAGCAGCCAACCAGGACAGTACGCGCAGTACTTC
CASSQPGQYAQYF
>NA|TRBJ1-2|NA|TRBV5-1
TGCGCCAGCAGCGAGTATCCTAAAGGGGGGGGCTATGGCTACACCTTC
CASSEYPKGGGYGYTF
>NA|TRBJ2-5|NA|TRBV5-1
TGCGCCAGCCAGAGGGGGGGGGAGACCCAGTACTTC
CASQRGGETQYF
>few|TRBJ2-7|NA|TRBV21-1
TGTGCCAGCAGTGGCCCCTACGAGCAGTACTTC
CASSGPYEQYF
>NA|TRBJ1-1|TRBD1|TRBV28
TGTGCCGCGAAACAGGGGGACCCTAGTACTGAAGCTTTCTTT
CAAKQGDPSTEAFF
>once|TRBJ2-7|TRBD1|TRBV7-9
TGTGCCAGCAGCTTAGCGTTGGGACAGGTCTTCTACGAGCAGTACTTC
CASSLALGQVFYEQYF
>NA|TRBJ2-1|TRBD2|TRBV27
TGTGCCAGCAGGATAGCGGGGAGCTCCTACAATGAGCAGTTCTTC
CASRIAGSSYNEQFF
>NA|TRBJ1-5|NA|TRBV7-9
TGTGCCAGCAGCTTGGCGGATCAGCCCCAGCATTTT
CASSLADQPQHF
>NA|TRBJ1-5|TRBD1|TRBV27
TGTGCCAGCAGTTTATCGGGGACAGGGGGCGCCGGGCCCCAGCATTTT
CASSLSGTGGAGPQHF
>NA|TRBJ1-1|TRBD1|TRBV6-6
TGTGCCAGCAGTTCTCGAGGACAGGGCAACACTGAAGCTTTCTTT
CASSSRGQGNTEAFF
>NA|TRBJ1-4|NA|TRBV4-1
TGCGCCAGCAGCCTATGGGGGGGAACAGCTAATGAAAAACTGTTTTTT
CASSLWGGTANEKLFF
>NA|TRBJ1-6|NA|TRBV7-8
TGTGCCAGCAGCTTAGACAGGGTGTCCGCAAATTCACCCCTCCACTTT
CASSLDRVSANSPLHF
>NA|TRBJ1-2|TRBD1|TRBV19
TGTGCCACCAATACAGGGGAGTTGCGGGGCTACACCTTC
CATNTGELRGYTF
>NA|TRBJ1-2|NA|TRBV5-6
TGTGCCAGCAGCTTGTTCGGGAGCAACTATGGCTACACCTTC
CASSLFGSNYGYTF
>NA|TRBJ1-3|TRBD1|TRBV19
TGTGCCAGCTCGAGAGGACAGGGCGGAGGAAACACCATATATTTT
CASSRGQGGGNTIYF
>NA|TRBJ1-6|NA|TRBV30
TGTGCCCGAGGGCCCGGGATGGAGGGTTCACCCCTCCACTTT
CARGPGMEGSPLHF
>once|TRBJ1-1|NA|TRBV7-9
TGTGCCAGCAGCTCCAGGGTGTCCACTGAAGCTTTCTTT
CASSSRVSTEAFF
>once|TRBJ1-1|TRBD1|TRBV5-1
TGCGCCAGCAGCGCGGGACAGGGGGCGGATGAAGCTTTCTTT
CASSAGQGADEAFF
>NA|TRBJ1-1|NA|TRBV15
TGTGCCACCAGCAGAGTGGGGGGCACTGAAGCTTTCTTT
CATSRVGGTEAFF
>NA|TRBJ1-6|NA|TRBV5-4
TGTGCCAGCAGCTTGTCAGGGTCGGGTTCACCCCTCCACTTT
CASSLSGSGSPLHF
>few|TRBJ1-5|NA|TRBV27
TGTGCCAGCAGCTATGGGGGGCAGCCCCAGCATTTT
CASSYGGQPQHF
>NA|TRBJ2-1|NA|TRBV6-4
TGTGCCAGCAGTGACTCAACGGGAGAGTACAATGAGCAGTTCTTC
CASSDSTGEYNEQFF
>NA|TRBJ2-7|NA|TRBV28
TGTGCCAGCAACCCGGTTCTAGGCTCCTACGAGCAGTACTTC
CASNPVLGSYEQYF